This T cell receptor (beta chain) was sequenced for a study of cytomegalovirus exposure and HLA in healthy donors. Whole-study context: From about 180 million T cells, an earlier analysis saw roughly 110 million unique TCR beta sequences.

In germline, CDR1 is SGHTA, CDR2 FQGNSA. The CDR3 covers 13 residues. Between the trimmed V and J ends, which lost 5 bases and 5 bases, there was a span of 12 bases. Study-wide findings and caveats: TCR association rates varied by HLA locus in a later analysis, with DRB1 highest and HLA-C lowest.

It was with 60 Vbeta and 13 Jbeta primers that the PCR ran. TCRdb's copy holds only in-frame clones and misses some; the assay was immunoSEQ multiplex PCR. The sample table sets out some 70,000 clones. About this clone: Its specificity is unknown.

Sequencing was done on a sample of PBMCs. The rearrangement joins TRBV7-2 to TRBJ2-5; D is perhaps TRBD1 (6 bases). This receptor was taken from a man aged 40-55 years in good health and CMV-seronegative. In DNA form, the CDR3 reads TGTGCCAGCAGCATTCCCCAGGGGGAGACCCAGTACTTC. Its protein product is CASSIPQGETQYF. Combining the CDR3 with reference TRBV7-2 and TRBJ2-5 gives the whole variable domain GAGVSQSPSNKVTEKGKDVELRCDPISGHTALYWYRQSLGQGLEFLIYFQGNSAPDKSGLPSDRFSAERTGGSVSTLTIQRTQQEDSAVYLCASSIPQGETQYFGPGTRLLVL.